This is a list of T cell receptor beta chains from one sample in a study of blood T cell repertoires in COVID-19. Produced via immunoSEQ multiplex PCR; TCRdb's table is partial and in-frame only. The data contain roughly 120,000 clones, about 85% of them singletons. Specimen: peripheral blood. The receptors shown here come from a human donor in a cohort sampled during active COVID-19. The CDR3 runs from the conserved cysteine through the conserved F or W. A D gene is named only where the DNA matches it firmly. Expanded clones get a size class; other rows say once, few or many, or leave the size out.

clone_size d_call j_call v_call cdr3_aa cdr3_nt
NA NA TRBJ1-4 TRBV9 CASSTSGAGGKLFF TGTGCCAGCAGCACCAGCGGGGCCGGGGGAAAACTGTTTTTT
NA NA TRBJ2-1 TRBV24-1 CATSGTETVGWGWNEQFF TGTGCCACCAGTGGAACGGAGACAGTGGGGTGGGGTTGGAATGAGCAGTTCTTC
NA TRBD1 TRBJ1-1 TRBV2 CASSLDRGPLAFF TGTGCCAGCAGCCTAGACAGGGGACCCCTGGCTTTCTTT
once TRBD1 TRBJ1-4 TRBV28 CASSFDRVGNEKLFF TGTGCCAGCAGTTTTGACAGGGTCGGTAATGAAAAACTGTTTTTT
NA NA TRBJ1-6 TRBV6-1 CASSENRSSYNSPLHF TGTGCCAGCAGTGAGAACAGGAGCTCCTATAATTCACCCCTCCACTTT
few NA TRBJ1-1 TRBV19 CASSIGTAMNTEAFF TGTGCCAGTAGTATAGGGACAGCCATGAACACTGAAGCTTTCTTT
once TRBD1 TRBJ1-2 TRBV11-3 CASSFDRGTGYGYTF TGTGCCAGCAGCTTTGACAGGGGAACGGGGTATGGCTACACCTTC
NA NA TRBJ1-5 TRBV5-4 CASSLQNEDQPQHF TGTGCCAGCAGCTTGCAAAACGAGGATCAGCCCCAGCATTTT
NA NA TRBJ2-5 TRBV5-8 CASSLRLTQETQYF TGTGCCAGCAGCCTACGACTGACTCAAGAGACCCAGTACTTC
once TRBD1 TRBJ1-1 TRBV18 CASLLSGGNTEAFF TGTGCCAGCTTGCTGTCAGGGGGCAACACTGAAGCTTTCTTT
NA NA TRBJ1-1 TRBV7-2 CASSLVQGGSTEAFF TGTGCCAGCAGCTTAGTACAGGGAGGGAGCACTGAAGCTTTCTTT
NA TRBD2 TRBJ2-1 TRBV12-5 CASGNRAGATYNEQFF TGTGCTAGTGGCAATAGAGCGGGGGCTACCTACAATGAGCAGTTCTTC
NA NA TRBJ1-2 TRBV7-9 CASSRPGGDYGYTF TGTGCCAGCAGCCGCCCCGGGGGAGACTATGGCTACACCTTC
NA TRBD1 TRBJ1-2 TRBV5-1 CASSFEGQGSGYTF TGCGCCAGCAGCTTCGAGGGACAGGGAAGCGGCTACACCTTC
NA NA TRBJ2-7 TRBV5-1 CASSFVPSENYEQYF TGCGCCAGCAGCTTCGTTCCTAGCGAGAACTACGAGCAGTACTTC
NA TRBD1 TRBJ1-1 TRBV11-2 CASSRGQGNTEAFF TGTGCCAGCAGCAGAGGACAGGGGAACACTGAAGCTTTCTTT
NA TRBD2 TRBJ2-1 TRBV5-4 CASSLGGLAGNNEQFF TGTGCCAGCAGCTTGGGGGGACTAGCGGGGAACAATGAGCAGTTCTTC
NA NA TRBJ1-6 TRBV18 CASSPTDNNSPLHF TGTGCCAGCTCACCAACAGATAATAATTCACCCCTCCACTTT
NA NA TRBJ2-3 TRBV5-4 CASSLNQLSTDTQYF TGTGCCAGCAGCTTAAACCAGTTATCCACAGATACGCAGTATTTT
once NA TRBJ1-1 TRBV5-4 CASRTGRGDEAFF TGTGCCAGCAGGACCGGACGGGGGGATGAAGCTTTCTTT
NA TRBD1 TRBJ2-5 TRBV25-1 CASSYRDRVQETQYF TGTGCCAGCAGTTACCGGGACAGGGTCCAAGAGACCCAGTACTTC
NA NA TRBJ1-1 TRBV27 CASSTPQGPGTEAFF TGTGCCAGCAGTACCCCCCAGGGGCCGGGCACTGAAGCTTTCTTT
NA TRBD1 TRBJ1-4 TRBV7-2 CASSSNRGANEKLFF TGTGCCAGCAGCTCGAACAGGGGGGCTAATGAAAAACTGTTTTTT
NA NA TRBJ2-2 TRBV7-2 CASSRWTTGELFF TGTGCCAGCAGCCGTTGGACTACCGGGGAGCTGTTTTTT
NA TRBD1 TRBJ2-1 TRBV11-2 CASSPRGGLLDEQFF TGTGCCAGCAGCCCCCGAGGGGGCCTACTGGATGAGCAGTTCTTC
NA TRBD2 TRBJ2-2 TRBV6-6 CASSPLAGAGNTGELFF TGTGCCAGCAGTCCTCTAGCGGGAGCCGGGAACACCGGGGAGCTGTTTTTT